This is a list of T cell receptor beta chains from one sample in a study of cytomegalovirus exposure and HLA in healthy donors. Clones were sequenced by immunoSEQ multiplex PCR, and TCRdb holds only the in-frame ones, with some missing. The profile shows 100,000 to 150,000 clones, approximately 84% of them singletons. The sequencing input was PBMCs. Source of these receptors: a young man in good health and CMV-seropositive. CDR3s include the opening cysteine and the closing phenylalanine or tryptophan. The order of the fields is clone size, D gene, V gene, J gene, CDR3 DNA, CDR3 protein. The D gene is left open where the match is weak. Some rows mark clone size as missing; the rest say once, few, many or name a class of expanded clone.

>-|-|TRBV7-2|TRBJ2-7
TGTGCCAGCAGCTTGGACTCATCGCAGGTCTACGAGCAGTACTTC
CASSLDSSQVYEQYF
>-|TRBD1|TRBV5-6|TRBJ2-3
TGTGCCAGCAGCTCCCGGACAGGTAGCACAGATACGCAGTATTTT
CASSSRTGSTDTQYF
>-|-|TRBV5-3|TRBJ2-1
TGTGCCAGAAGCCTCTCCCTCTCCTACAATGAGCAGTTCTTC
CARSLSLSYNEQFF
>once|-|TRBV11-2|TRBJ2-1
TGTGCCAGCAGCTTAGGAGTCCTCGCTTCGGTTTACAATGAGCAGTTCTTC
CASSLGVLASVYNEQFF
>-|TRBD2|TRBV6-6|TRBJ2-5
TGTGCCAGCAGTTACTCGGAGCGGGGTTTACGAGAGACCCAGTACTTC
CASSYSERGLRETQYF
>-|-|TRBV21-1|TRBJ2-1
TGTGCCAGCAGCAAAGGGGAGACAGGGGAGGCGTACAATGAGCAGTTCTTC
CASSKGETGEAYNEQFF
>-|TRBD1|TRBV19|TRBJ1-5
TGTGCCAGTAGTATAAAGGGGGAGGCAGACAGGGGCGGACAGCCCCAGCATTTT
CASSIKGEADRGGQPQHF
>once|-|TRBV19|TRBJ1-2
TGTGCCAGTAGTATGTCTCAGGGGCATGGCTACACCTTC
CASSMSQGHGYTF
>-|-|TRBV14|TRBJ2-1
TGTGCCAGCAGCCAAGTCGACGGGGGGCAGTTCTTC
CASSQVDGGQFF
>-|-|TRBV30|TRBJ1-1
TGTGCCTGGACACAGGGCAATCTATTCTTT
CAWTQGNLFF
>-|-|TRBV15|TRBJ1-1
TGTGCCACCAGCAGAGCCTCCGGGACAAACACTGAAGCTTTCTTT
CATSRASGTNTEAFF
>-|TRBD2|TRBV7-2|TRBJ2-1
TGTGCCAGCAGCTCCCGTACGGCGGGGGGATCCTACAATGAGCAGTTCTTC
CASSSRTAGGSYNEQFF
>-|TRBD1|TRBV19|TRBJ1-3
TGTGCCAGTAGTTGGATGTTTCAGGGGGGATACTCTGGAAACACCATATATTTT
CASSWMFQGGYSGNTIYF
>few|TRBD1|TRBV4-1|TRBJ2-1
TGCGCCAGCAGCCCCCGACAGGGGATTGTGAATGAGCAGTTCTTC
CASSPRQGIVNEQFF
>-|TRBD1|TRBV19|TRBJ1-2
TGTGCCAGTAGTATTAGCTCGGGACAGGCGTTCTATGGCTACACCTTC
CASSISSGQAFYGYTF
>-|-|TRBV5-6|TRBJ1-2
TGTGCCAGCAGCTCGGGGTTATGGGCGTCTGGCTATGGCTACACCTTC
CASSSGLWASGYGYTF
>-|-|TRBV6-6|TRBJ2-7
TGTGCCAGCAGTCTACAGGGAAGTGACTACGAGCAGTACTTC
CASSLQGSDYEQYF
>-|-|TRBV9|TRBJ2-7
TGTGCCAGCAGCACATCACAGGGAGTGAGCGAGCAGTACTTC
CASSTSQGVSEQYF
>-|TRBD2|TRBV9|TRBJ2-2
TGTGCCAGCAGCGTAGTCTCCGGCGGGGGGGCCGTCGGGGAGCTGTTTTTT
CASSVVSGGGAVGELFF
>-|TRBD1|TRBV30|TRBJ1-1
TGTGCCTGGAGGGGGACAGGGTGGACTGAAGCTTTCTTT
CAWRGTGWTEAFF
>-|-|TRBV30|TRBJ1-5
TGTGCCTGGAGTTTATCATTGGCAGGTAATCAGCCCCAGCATTTT
CAWSLSLAGNQPQHF
>few|-|TRBV27|TRBJ2-6
TGTGCCAGCAGTCTAACTGGGGCCAACGTCCTGACTTTC
CASSLTGANVLTF
>-|-|TRBV11-2|TRBJ1-6
TGTGCCAGCACCGGGGGTTACGGAAATTCACCCCTCCACTTT
CASTGGYGNSPLHF
>-|TRBD1|TRBV7-2|TRBJ2-3
TGTGCCAGCAGCTTACGGAGACAGGGAATAAGCACAGATACGCAGTATTTT
CASSLRRQGISTDTQYF
>many|-|TRBV6-4|TRBJ2-2
TGTGCCAGCAGTGAATTGGAGGGGGCAGGGGAGCTGTTTTTT
CASSELEGAGELFF
>-|TRBD2|TRBV9|TRBJ2-3
TGTGCCAGCAGCACAATAGCGGGAGGAAGGACAGATACGCAGTATTTT
CASSTIAGGRTDTQYF
>-|-|TRBV7-2|TRBJ2-7
TGTGCCAGCAGCTTAGCGGGGAGATCGGAGCAGTACTTC
CASSLAGRSEQYF
>-|TRBD1|TRBV4-3|TRBJ2-2
TGCGCCAGCAGCCAAGAGGGACAGTCGACCGGGGAGCTGTTTTTT
CASSQEGQSTGELFF
>few|-|TRBV11-2|TRBJ2-7
TGTGCCAGCAGCTTAGAAGGCAGGGGAGGGTACGAGCAGTACTTC
CASSLEGRGGYEQYF
>-|-|TRBV27|TRBJ2-5
TGTGCCAGCAGTTTGGAGGGGGCAAGAGCGGAGACCCAGTACTTC
CASSLEGARAETQYF
>-|TRBD1|TRBV7-8|TRBJ1-1
TGTGCCAGCAGCCCGGGACAGGACACTGAAGCTTTCTTT
CASSPGQDTEAFF
>-|-|TRBV6-6|TRBJ1-2
TGTGCCAGCAGTTACCCAGGGACAGGCTACACCTTC
CASSYPGTGYTF
>-|-|TRBV6-1|TRBJ1-1
TGTGCCCTGGGCGATGGGACTGAAGCCTTCTTT
CALGDGTEAFF